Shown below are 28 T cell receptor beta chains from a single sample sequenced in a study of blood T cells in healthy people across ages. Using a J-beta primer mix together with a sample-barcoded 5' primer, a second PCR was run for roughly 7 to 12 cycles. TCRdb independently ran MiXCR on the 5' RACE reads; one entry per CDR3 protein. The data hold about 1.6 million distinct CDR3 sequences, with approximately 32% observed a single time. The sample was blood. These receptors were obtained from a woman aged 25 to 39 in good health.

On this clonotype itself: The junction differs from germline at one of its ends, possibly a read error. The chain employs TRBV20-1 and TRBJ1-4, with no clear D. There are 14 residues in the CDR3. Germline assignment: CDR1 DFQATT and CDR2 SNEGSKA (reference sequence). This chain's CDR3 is CSARTLLGHEKRFF. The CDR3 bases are TGCAGTGCTAGAACCCTCTTAGGGCATGAAAAACGGTTTTTT.

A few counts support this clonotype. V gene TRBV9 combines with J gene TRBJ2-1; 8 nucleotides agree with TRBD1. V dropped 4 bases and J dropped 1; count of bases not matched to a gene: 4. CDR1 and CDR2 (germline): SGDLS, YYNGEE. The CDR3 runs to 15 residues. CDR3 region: CASSHRTGSYNEQFF. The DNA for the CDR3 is TGTGCCAGCAGCCACCGGACAGGGTCCTACAATGAGCAGTTCTTC.

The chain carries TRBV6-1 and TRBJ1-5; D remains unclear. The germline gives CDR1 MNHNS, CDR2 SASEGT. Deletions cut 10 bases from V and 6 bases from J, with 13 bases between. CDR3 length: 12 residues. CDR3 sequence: CATTSGGQPQHF. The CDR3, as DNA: TGTGCCACCACGAGCGGAGGTCAGCCCCAGCATTTT.

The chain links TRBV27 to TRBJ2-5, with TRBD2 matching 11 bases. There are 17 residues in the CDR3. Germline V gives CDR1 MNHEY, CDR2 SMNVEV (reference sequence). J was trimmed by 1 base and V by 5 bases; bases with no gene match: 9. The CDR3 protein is CASSPTRLAGLQETQYF. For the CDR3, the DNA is TGTGCCAGCAGTCCCACTCGACTAGCGGGGCTCCAAGAGACCCAGTACTTC.

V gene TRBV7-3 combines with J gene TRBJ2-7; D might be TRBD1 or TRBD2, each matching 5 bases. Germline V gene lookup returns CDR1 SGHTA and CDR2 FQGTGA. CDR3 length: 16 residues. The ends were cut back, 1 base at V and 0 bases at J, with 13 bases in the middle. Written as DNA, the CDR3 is TGTGCCAGCAGCTTAAGGGGCGTAGGGAGCTCCTACGAGCAGTACTTC. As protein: CASSLRGVGSSYEQYF.

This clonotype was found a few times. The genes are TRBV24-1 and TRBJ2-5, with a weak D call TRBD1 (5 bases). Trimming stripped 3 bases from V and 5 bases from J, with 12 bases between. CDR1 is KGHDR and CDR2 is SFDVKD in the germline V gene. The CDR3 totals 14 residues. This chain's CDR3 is CATSDAGISETQYF. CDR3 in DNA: TGTGCCACCAGTGATGCAGGGATTTCGGAGACCCAGTACTTC.

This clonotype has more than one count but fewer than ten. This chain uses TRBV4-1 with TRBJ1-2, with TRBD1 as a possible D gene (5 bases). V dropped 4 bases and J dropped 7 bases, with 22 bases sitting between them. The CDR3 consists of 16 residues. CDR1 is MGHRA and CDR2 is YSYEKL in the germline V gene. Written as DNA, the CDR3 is TGCGCCAGCAGCCCGCCATCACAGGCAGGCGGGCGTGGCTACACCTTC. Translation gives CASSPPSQAGGRGYTF.

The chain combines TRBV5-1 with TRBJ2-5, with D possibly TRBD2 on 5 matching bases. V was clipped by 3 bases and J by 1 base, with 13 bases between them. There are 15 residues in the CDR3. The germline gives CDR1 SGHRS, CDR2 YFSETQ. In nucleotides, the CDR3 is TGCGCCAGCAGCTCAGTCTCAGGAGGCCAAGAGACCCAGTACTTC. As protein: CASSSVSGGQETQYF.

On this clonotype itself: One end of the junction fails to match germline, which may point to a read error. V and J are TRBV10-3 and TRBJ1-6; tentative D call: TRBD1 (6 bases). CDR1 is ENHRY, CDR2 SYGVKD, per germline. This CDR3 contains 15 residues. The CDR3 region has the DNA TGTGTCATCCAGTCGCAGGCGACAGGACATTCACCCCTCCACTTT. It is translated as CVIQSQATGHSPLHF.

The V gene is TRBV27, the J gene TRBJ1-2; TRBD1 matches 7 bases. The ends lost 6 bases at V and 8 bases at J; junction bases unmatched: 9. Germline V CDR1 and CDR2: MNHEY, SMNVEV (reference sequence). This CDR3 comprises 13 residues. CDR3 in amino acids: CASSWGQTGGYTF. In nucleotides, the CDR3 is TGTGCCAGCAGCTGGGGACAGACGGGGGGCTACACCTTC.

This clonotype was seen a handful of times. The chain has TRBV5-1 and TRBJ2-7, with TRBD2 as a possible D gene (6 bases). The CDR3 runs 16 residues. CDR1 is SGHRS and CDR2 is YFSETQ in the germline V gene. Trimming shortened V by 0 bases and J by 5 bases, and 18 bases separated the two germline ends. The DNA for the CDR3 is TGCGCCAGCAGCTTGGCCCAGGGCGGGACTCTCAACGAGCAGTACTTC. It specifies CASSLAQGGTLNEQYF.

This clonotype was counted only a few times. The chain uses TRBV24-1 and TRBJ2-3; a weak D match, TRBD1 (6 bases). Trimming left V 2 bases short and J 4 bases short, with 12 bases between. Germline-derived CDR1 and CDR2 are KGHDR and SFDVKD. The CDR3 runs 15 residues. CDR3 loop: CATSDSDRLSDTQYF. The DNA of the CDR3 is TGTGCCACCAGTGATTCGGACAGACTCTCAGATACGCAGTATTTT.

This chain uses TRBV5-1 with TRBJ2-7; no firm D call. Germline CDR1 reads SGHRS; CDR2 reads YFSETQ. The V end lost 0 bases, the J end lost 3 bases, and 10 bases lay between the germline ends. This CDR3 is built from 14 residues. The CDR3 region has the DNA TGCGCCAGCAGCTTGGAGGCTAACGACTACGAGCAGTACTTC. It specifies CASSLEANDYEQYF.

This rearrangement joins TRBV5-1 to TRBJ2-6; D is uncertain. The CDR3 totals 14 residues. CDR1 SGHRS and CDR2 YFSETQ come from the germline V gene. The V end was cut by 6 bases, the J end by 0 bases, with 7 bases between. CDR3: CASMSSSGANVLTF. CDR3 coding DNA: TGCGCCAGCATGAGTAGCTCTGGGGCCAACGTCCTGACTTTC.

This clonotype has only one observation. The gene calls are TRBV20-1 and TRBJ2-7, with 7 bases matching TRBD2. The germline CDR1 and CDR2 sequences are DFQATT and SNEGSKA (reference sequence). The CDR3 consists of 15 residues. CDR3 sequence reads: CSVREFNPGGGEQYF. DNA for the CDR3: TGCAGCGTTAGGGAGTTCAATCCGGGAGGAGGGGAGCAGTACTTC.

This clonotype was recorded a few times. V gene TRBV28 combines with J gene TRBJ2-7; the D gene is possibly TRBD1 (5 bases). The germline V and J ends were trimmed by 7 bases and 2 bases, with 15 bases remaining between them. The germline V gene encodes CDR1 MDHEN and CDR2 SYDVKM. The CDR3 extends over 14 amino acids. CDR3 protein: CASIDPRTPYEQYF. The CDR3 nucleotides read TGTGCCAGCATCGACCCACGGACACCCTACGAGCAGTACTTC.

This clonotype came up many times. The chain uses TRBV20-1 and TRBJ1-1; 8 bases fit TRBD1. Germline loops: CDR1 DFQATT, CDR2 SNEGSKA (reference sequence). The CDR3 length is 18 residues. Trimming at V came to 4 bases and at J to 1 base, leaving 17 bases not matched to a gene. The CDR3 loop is CSAIGQGGSSVRNTEAFF. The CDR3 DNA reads TGCAGTGCTATCGGACAGGGCGGTAGCTCGGTTCGGAACACTGAAGCTTTCTTT.

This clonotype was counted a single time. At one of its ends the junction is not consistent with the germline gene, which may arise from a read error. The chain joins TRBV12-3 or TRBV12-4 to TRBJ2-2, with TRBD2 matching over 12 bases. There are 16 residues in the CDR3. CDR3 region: CASSPTSGSGTGERFF. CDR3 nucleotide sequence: TGTGCCAGCAGTCCGACTAGCGGGAGCGGGACCGGGGAGCGGTTTTTT.

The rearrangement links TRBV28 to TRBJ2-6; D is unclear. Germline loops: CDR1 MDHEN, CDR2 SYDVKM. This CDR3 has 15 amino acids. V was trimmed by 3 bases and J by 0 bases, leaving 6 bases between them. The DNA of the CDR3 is TGTGCCAGCAGTTTTGAGGACTCTGGGGCCAACGTCCTGACTTTC. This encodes CASSFEDSGANVLTF. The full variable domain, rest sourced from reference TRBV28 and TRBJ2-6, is DVKVTQSSRYLVKRTGEKVFLECVQDMDHENMFWYRQDPGLGLRLIYFSYDVKMKEKGDIPEGYSVSREKKERFSLILESASTNQTSMYLCASSFEDSGANVLTFGAGSRLTVL.

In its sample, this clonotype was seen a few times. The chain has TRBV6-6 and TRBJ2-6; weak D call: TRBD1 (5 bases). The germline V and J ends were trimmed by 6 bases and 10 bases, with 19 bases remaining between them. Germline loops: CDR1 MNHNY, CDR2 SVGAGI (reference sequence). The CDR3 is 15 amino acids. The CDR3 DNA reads TGTGCCAGCAGCACGGACATCCTACCGCCAAACGTCCTGACTTTC. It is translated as CASSTDILPPNVLTF.

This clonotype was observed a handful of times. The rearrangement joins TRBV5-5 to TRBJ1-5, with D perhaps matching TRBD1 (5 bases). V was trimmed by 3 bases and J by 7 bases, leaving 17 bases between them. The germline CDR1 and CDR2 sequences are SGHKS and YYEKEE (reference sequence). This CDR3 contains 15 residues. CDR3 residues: CASSSQGGPNQPQHF. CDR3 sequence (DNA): TGTGCCAGCAGCTCTCAGGGAGGGCCCAACCAGCCCCAGCATTTT. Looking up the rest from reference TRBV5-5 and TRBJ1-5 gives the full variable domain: DAGVTQSPTHLIKTRGQQVTLRCSPISGHKSVSWYQQVLGQGPQFIFQYYEKEERGRGNFPDRFSARQFPNYSSELNVNALLLGDSALYLCASSSQGGPNQPQHFGDGTRLSIL.

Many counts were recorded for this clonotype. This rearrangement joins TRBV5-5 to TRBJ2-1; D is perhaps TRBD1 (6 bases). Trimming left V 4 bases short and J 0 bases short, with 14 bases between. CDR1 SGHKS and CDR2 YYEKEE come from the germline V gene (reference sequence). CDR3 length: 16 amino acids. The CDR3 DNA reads TGTGCCAGCAGCCCAGGACAGTCTAGCTCCTACAATGAGCAGTTCTTC. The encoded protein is CASSPGQSSSYNEQFF.

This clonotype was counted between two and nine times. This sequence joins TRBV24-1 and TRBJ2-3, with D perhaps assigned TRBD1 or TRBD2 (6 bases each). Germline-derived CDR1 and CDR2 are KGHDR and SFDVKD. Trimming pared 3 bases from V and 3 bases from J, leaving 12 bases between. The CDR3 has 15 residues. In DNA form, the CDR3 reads TGTGCCACCAGTGATGCGGGGCAGGGGACAGATACGCAGTATTTT. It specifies CATSDAGQGTDTQYF.

The CDR3: CASSQAGGGRGADTQYF. CDR3 in DNA: TGTGCCAGCAGCCAAGCCGGCGGCGGGAGGGGGGCAGATACGCAGTATTTT. The chain has TRBV4-2 and TRBJ2-3, with 9 bases matching TRBD2. V trimming: 1 base; J trimming: 4 bases; junction bases outside the gene matches: 9. Germline CDR1 reads LGHNA; CDR2 reads YNFKEQ. This CDR3 has 17 amino acids.

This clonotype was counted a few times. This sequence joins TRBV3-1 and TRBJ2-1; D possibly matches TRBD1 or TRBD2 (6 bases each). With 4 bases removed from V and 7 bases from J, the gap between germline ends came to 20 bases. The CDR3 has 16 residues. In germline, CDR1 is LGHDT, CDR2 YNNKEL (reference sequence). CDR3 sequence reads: CASSPPGGPRNNEQFF. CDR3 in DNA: TGTGCCAGCAGCCCTCCCGGGGGCCCTAGGAATAATGAGCAGTTCTTC.

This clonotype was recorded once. CDR3 protein: CSAPVLAGGRNEQFF. The DNA of the CDR3 is TGCAGTGCACCGGTCCTAGCGGGAGGGCGGAATGAGCAGTTCTTC. The rearrangement uses TRBV20-1 and TRBJ2-1, with 12 bases matching TRBD2. V dropped 6 bases and J dropped 7; count of bases not matched to a gene: 10. Per the germline V gene, CDR1 is DFQATT and CDR2 is SNEGSKA (reference sequence). This CDR3 comprises 15 residues.

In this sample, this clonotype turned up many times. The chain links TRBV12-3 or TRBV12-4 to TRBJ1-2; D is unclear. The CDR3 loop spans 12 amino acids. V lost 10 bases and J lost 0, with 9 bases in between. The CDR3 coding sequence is TGTGCCACCTCGAGTCCTAACTATGGCTACACCTTC. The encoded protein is CATSSPNYGYTF.

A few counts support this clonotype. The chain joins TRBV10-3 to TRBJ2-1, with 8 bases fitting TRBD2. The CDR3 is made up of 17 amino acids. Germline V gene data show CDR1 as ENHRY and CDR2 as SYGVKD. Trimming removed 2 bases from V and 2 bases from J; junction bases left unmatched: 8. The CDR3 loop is CAISETYGGATYNEQFF. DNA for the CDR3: TGTGCCATCAGTGAGACCTACGGGGGGGCAACCTACAATGAGCAGTTCTTC.